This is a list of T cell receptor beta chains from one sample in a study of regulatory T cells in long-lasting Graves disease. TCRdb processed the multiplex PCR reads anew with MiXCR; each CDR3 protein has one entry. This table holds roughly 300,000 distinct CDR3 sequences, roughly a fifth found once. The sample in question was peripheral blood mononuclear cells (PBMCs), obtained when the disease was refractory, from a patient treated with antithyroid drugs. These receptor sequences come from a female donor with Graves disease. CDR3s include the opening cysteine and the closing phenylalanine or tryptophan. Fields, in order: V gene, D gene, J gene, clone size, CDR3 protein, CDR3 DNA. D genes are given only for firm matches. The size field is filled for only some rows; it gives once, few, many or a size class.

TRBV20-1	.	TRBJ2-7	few	CSATYAETYEQYF	TGCAGTGCCACGTACGCGGAGACCTACGAGCAGTACTTC
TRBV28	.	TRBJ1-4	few	CASSPWGATNEKLFF	TGTGCCAGCAGTCCCTGGGGAGCAACTAATGAAAAACTGTTTTTT
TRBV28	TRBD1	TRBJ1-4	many	CASRRTGRGLNEKLFF	TGTGCCAGCAGACGGACAGGGAGGGGGCTTAATGAAAAACTGTTTTTT
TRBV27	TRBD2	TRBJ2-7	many	CASSRTSAPSYEQYF	TGTGCCAGCAGCAGGACTAGCGCCCCTTCCTACGAGCAGTACTTC
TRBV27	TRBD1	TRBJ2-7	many	CASSPWAGTGVYEQYF	TGTGCCAGCAGTCCTTGGGCCGGGACAGGGGTTTACGAGCAGTACTTC
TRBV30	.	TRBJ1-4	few	CAWSVVRREEKLFF	TGTGCCTGGAGTGTTGTGCGACGCGAGGAAAAACTGTTTTTT
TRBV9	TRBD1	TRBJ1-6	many	CASSVGATQGGISPLHF	TGTGCCAGCAGCGTAGGAGCAACTCAGGGGGGTATTTCACCCCTCCACTTT
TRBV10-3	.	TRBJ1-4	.	CAISESAGLVEKLFF	TGTGCCATCAGTGAGTCGGCAGGGTTGGTGGAAAAACTGTTTTTT
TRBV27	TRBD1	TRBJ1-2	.	CASSTRDRGAYGYTF	TGTGCCAGCAGTACCCGGGACAGGGGGGCCTATGGCTACACCTTC
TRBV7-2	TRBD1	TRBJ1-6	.	CASRPFPGQSVSSYNSPLHF	TGTGCCAGCAGGCCATTCCCGGGACAGTCAGTCAGCTCCTATAATTCACCCCTCCACTTT
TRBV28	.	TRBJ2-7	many	CASSLGLPYEQYF	TGTGCCAGCAGCCTCGGACTGCCCTACGAGCAGTACTTC
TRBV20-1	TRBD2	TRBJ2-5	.	CSARDMEEAGVIETQYF	TGCAGTGCTAGAGACATGGAAGAGGCGGGAGTCATTGAGACCCAGTACTTC
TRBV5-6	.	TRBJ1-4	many	CASSLLRATNEKLFF	TGTGCCAGCAGCCTCCTACGGGCAACTAATGAAAAACTGTTTTTT
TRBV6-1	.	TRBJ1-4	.	CASSQPPEGVEKLFF	TGTGCCAGCAGTCAACCGCCTGAGGGGGTTGAAAAACTGTTTTTT
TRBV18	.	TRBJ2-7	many	CASSPSRDSYEQYF	TGTGCCAGCTCACCCAGCAGGGACTCCTACGAGCAGTACTTC
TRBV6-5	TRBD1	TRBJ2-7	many	CASSSYRDRAYEQYF	TGTGCCAGCAGTTCTTACCGGGACAGGGCCTACGAGCAGTACTTC
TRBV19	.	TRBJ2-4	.	CASSIFGGGVKNIQYF	TGTGCCAGTAGTATATTTGGTGGTGGGGTCAAAAACATTCAGTACTTC
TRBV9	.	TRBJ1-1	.	CASSQGVEMNTEAFF	TGCGCCAGCAGCCAAGGGGTCGAGATGAACACTGAAGCTTTCTTT
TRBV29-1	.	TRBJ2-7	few	CSVVVDSYEQYF	TGCAGCGTTGTGGTAGACTCCTACGAGCAGTACTTC